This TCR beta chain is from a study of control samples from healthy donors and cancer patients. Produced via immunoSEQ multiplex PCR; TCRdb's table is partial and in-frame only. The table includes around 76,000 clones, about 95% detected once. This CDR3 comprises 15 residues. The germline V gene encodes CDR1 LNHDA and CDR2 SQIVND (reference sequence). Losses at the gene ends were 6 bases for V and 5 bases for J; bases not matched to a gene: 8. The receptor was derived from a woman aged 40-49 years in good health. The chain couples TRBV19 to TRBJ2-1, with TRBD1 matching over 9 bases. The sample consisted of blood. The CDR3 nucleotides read TGTGCCAGTAGAGGGATAGGGACAGGGCACAATGAGCAGTTCTTC. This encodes CASRGIGTGHNEQFF.